Below are 6 T cell receptor beta chains sequenced from a single sample in a study of blood T cells in healthy people across ages (dated by TCRdb to the mid-2010s). Library prep was done by 5' RACE. The sequencing machine was an Illumina HiSeq 2500. A second about 7 to 11 cycle PCR used a sample-barcoded 5' primer and a J-beta primer mix. TCRdb took the public reads, trimmed them with fastp at Q25, ran MiXCR for clone calling and kept in-frame beta chains. Rows are unified per CDR3 protein, each entry keeping the most common DNA and genes. Within this sample are about 1.6 million distinct CDR3 sequences, with 30% to 35% of them counted one time only. The top ten hold approximately 10% of the sample. The specimen sequenced was blood. The receptors stem from a woman in her twenties or thirties in good health.

V is TRBV20-1 and J is TRBJ1-5; tentative D call: TRBD1 (5 bases). Trimming stripped 2 bases from V and 7 bases from J, with 9 bases between. Germline V lookup: CDR1 DFQATT, CDR2 SNEGSKA (reference sequence). CDR3 length: 12 amino acids. Here the CDR3 reads CSARRRGQPQHF. Here the CDR3 DNA reads TGCAGTGCTAGACGGAGGGGCCAGCCCCAGCATTTT.

This chain uses TRBV27 with TRBJ2-1, with 11 bases fitting TRBD2. Trimming at V came to 2 bases and at J to 2 bases, leaving 8 bases not matched to a gene. The CDR3 covers 18 residues. Germline V gives CDR1 MNHEY, CDR2 SMNVEV (reference sequence). The DNA of the CDR3 is TGTGCCAGCAGTTTACGACTAGCGGGACTCCCCCCCTACAATGAGCAGTTCTTC. Protein sequence: CASSLRLAGLPPYNEQFF.

In its sample, this clonotype was seen once. The germline gene is not matched at one end of the junction; a read error may be the cause. The CDR3 coding sequence is TGTGCCAGCAGCTCTAGCGGGGGCACAGATACGCGGTATTTT. This encodes CASSSSGGTDTRYF. The rearrangement uses TRBV7-9 and TRBJ2-3; the match to TRBD2 covers 10 bases. CDR3 length: 14 amino acids. Germline CDR1 is SEHNR and CDR2 is FQNEAQ (reference sequence).

V usage is TRBV3-1 and J usage is TRBJ2-7; D remains ambiguous. The CDR3 has 15 residues. Trimming left V 1 base short and J 5 bases short, with 15 bases between. In germline, CDR1 is LGHDT, CDR2 YNNKEL (reference sequence). The CDR3 DNA reads TGTGCCAGCAGCCAAGCCTTCATGAAGGGCCACGAGCAGTACTTC. It is translated as CASSQAFMKGHEQYF.

This clonotype was seen a few times. This chain uses TRBV7-9 with TRBJ2-7; 14 nucleotides agree with TRBD2. Germline trimming cut 5 bases from V and 4 bases from J; bases unmatched to any gene: 7. Germline V gene data show CDR1 as SEHNR and CDR2 as FQNEAQ (reference sequence). CDR3 size: 16 residues. The CDR3 DNA reads TGTGCCAGCAGCGAAGGGACTAGCGGGGGATTATACGAGCAGTACTTC. Residues: CASSEGTSGGLYEQYF. The whole variable domain, filled in from reference TRBV7-9 and TRBJ2-7, reads DTGVSQNPRHKITKRGQNVTFRCDPISEHNRLYWYRQTLGQGPEFLTYFQNEAQLEKSRLLSDRFSAERPKGSFSTLEIQRTEQGDSAMYLCASSEGTSGGLYEQYFGPGTRLTVT.

This clonotype came up a few times. The chain combines TRBV9 with TRBJ2-1; 12 bases are a match to TRBD2. This CDR3 has 17 amino acids. V shed 4 bases, J shed 1 base, and the junction held 6 bases outside the gene matches. Germline loops: CDR1 SGDLS, CDR2 YYNGEE. In nucleotides, the CDR3 is TGTGCCAGCAGCTCCTCGACTAGCGGGAGTTCCTACAATGAGCAGTTCTTC. As protein: CASSSSTSGSSYNEQFF.